The next 22 T cell receptor beta chains were all read from a single sample in a study of blood T cells in healthy people across ages. Then a second PCR, running roughly 7 to 12 cycles, was carried out with a sample-barcoded 5' primer and a J-beta primer mix. MiXCR, run by TCRdb on the 5' RACE reads, gives a single entry per CDR3 protein. The sample includes approximately 1,700,000 distinct CDR3 sequences, 35% to 50% of them seen just once. Material: blood. These receptors all stem from a human donor in good health.

V usage is TRBV28 and J usage is TRBJ2-1; tentatively, D is TRBD2 (6 bases). Germline V lookup: CDR1 MDHEN, CDR2 SYDVKM. The CDR3 runs 16 residues. The V and J ends lost 7 bases and 5 bases respectively, with 21 bases between them. The CDR3 nucleotides are TGTGCCAGCACACCTTTGGGGGGTAAATGGGACAATGAGCAGTTCTTC. Protein: CASTPLGGKWDNEQFF.

This clonotype was observed many times. The rearrangement joins TRBV20-1 to TRBJ2-1; D may be TRBD2 (6 bases). The CDR3 covers 15 residues. Trimming took off 5 bases at V and 4 bases at J, with 18 bases between the two ends. Per the germline V gene, CDR1 is DFQATT and CDR2 is SNEGSKA (reference sequence). The CDR3 region is CSAPHLGGLYNEQFF. The CDR3 nucleotides are TGCAGTGCTCCACATCTGGGGGGACTTTACAATGAGCAGTTCTTC.

This clonotype turned up a few times. The chain recombines TRBV9 with TRBJ2-5; D is possibly TRBD1 (6 bases). V gave up 0 bases and J gave up 5 bases, with 11 bases separating them. Germline V gene lookup returns CDR1 SGDLS and CDR2 YYNGEE. The length of the CDR3 is 14 residues. CDR3 in DNA: TGTGCCAGCAGCGTAGGGGGGCCCGGCGAGACCCAGTACTTC. Translated, it gives CASSVGGPGETQYF.

This clonotype was seen a handful of times. An end of the junction differs from the germline gene, which may be a read error. The chain couples TRBV7-9 to TRBJ2-2; D uncertain. CDR3 length equals 14 residues. The germline V gene has CDR1 SEHNR and CDR2 FQNEAQ (reference sequence). CDR3 nucleotide sequence: TGTGTCAGCAGCTTAAACCCGAACACCGGGGAGCTGTTTTTT. It codes for CVSSLNPNTGELFF.

This chain joins TRBV27 and TRBJ2-7, with 7 bases that match TRBD1. The CDR3 loop spans 15 amino acids. Germline trimming cut 2 bases from V and 2 bases from J; bases unmatched to any gene: 6. CDR1 and CDR2 (germline): MNHEY, SMNVEV (reference sequence). The CDR3 DNA is TGTGCCAGCAGTTTACGCAGGGACAGTGCCTACGAGCAGTACTTC. Amino acid sequence: CASSLRRDSAYEQYF.

The rearrangement uses TRBV7-2 and TRBJ2-1, with D unresolved. Germline CDR1 reads SGHTA; CDR2 reads FQGNSA. The V gene lost 5 bases and the J gene lost 7 bases, with 12 bases spanning the gap. The length of the CDR3 is 13 residues. CDR3 bases: TGTGCCAGCAGCCCAAGTAGAGGTAATGAGCAGTTCTTC. It translates to CASSPSRGNEQFF.

This clonotype has just a few counts. The CDR3 spells CSVASGVVQETQYF. As DNA, the CDR3 is TGCAGCGTTGCTAGCGGGGTGGTACAAGAGACCCAGTACTTC. V and J are TRBV29-1 and TRBJ2-5; 9 nucleotides line up with TRBD2. Germline V gene lookup returns CDR1 SQVTM and CDR2 ANQGSEA. J gave up 2 bases and V 4 bases, and 5 bases lay outside the gene matches. The CDR3 length is 14 residues.

The chain employs TRBV28 and TRBJ2-1; D call uncertain. With 8 bases removed from V and 10 bases from J, the gap between germline ends came to 24 bases. The CDR3 has 15 residues. From germline, CDR1 is MDHEN and CDR2 SYDVKM. CDR3 protein: CASQKTRVGYVEQFF. For the CDR3, the DNA is TGTGCCAGCCAGAAAACTCGAGTGGGATATGTGGAGCAGTTCTTC.

The chain links TRBV7-2 to TRBJ2-1; D remains ambiguous. Looked up from germline, CDR1 is SGHTA and CDR2 is FQGNSA. Trimming cost V 2 bases and J 10 bases, with 12 bases left between them. The length of the CDR3 is 13 residues. CDR3 DNA sequence: TGTGCCAGCAGCTTATCTTCGATGCGCGAGCAGTTCTTC. Residues: CASSLSSMREQFF.

This clonotype was counted a few times. This chain joins TRBV2 and TRBJ1-4, with unresolved D. Trimming pared 4 bases from V and 5 bases from J, leaving 5 bases between. This CDR3 has 12 amino acids. Germline values: CDR1 SNHLY, CDR2 FYNNEI. The CDR3 DNA reads TGTGCCAGCAGTGGACGGAATGAAAAACTGTTTTTT. Encoded protein: CASSGRNEKLFF. Full variable domain (missing parts from reference TRBV2 and TRBJ1-4): EPEVTQTPSHQVTQMGQEVILRCVPISNHLYFYWYRQILGQKVEFLVSFYNNEISEKSEIFDDQFSVERPDGSNFTLKIRSTKLEDSAMYFCASSGRNEKLFFGSGTQLSVL.

This chain uses TRBV27 with TRBJ2-3, with a possible D match to TRBD1 (5 bases). The V gene's germline CDR1 is MNHEY and CDR2 SMNVEV (reference sequence). The CDR3 consists of 16 residues. Trimming took off 2 bases at V and 1 base at J, with 13 bases between the two ends. This CDR3 reads CASSLGATSGTDTQYF. As DNA, the CDR3 is TGTGCCAGCAGTTTAGGGGCAACGTCAGGCACAGATACGCAGTATTTT.

The V gene is TRBV28, the J gene TRBJ2-3, with a possible D match to TRBD1 (5 bases). This CDR3 spans 16 amino acids. V lost 3 bases and J 0 bases, leaving 13 bases between the germline ends. Germline CDR1 reads MDHEN; CDR2 reads SYDVKM. CDR3 in amino acids: CASSLGRQFSTDTQYF. The CDR3 DNA follows: TGTGCCAGCAGTTTGGGCCGACAGTTTAGCACAGATACGCAGTATTTT.

This clonotype was found a few times. The chain uses TRBV4-1 and TRBJ2-1; TRBD1 matches 9 bases. Losses at the gene ends were 4 bases for V and 5 bases for J; bases not matched to a gene: 6. The CDR3 totals 15 residues. CDR1 is MGHRA and CDR2 is YSYEKL in the germline V gene. Here the CDR3 reads CASSPRDRDNNEQFF. CDR3 sequence (DNA): TGCGCCAGCAGCCCCAGGGACAGGGATAACAATGAGCAGTTCTTC.

In this sample, this clonotype turned up a few times. This chain uses TRBV29-1 with TRBJ2-1; D is ambiguous. The germline V gene encodes CDR1 SQVTM and CDR2 ANQGSEA. The CDR3 has 16 residues. V lost 6 bases and J lost 0, with 18 bases in between. The CDR3 DNA follows: TGCAGCGTCCTTTTCATAGCCGGTAGCTCCTACAATGAGCAGTTCTTC. Translation gives CSVLFIAGSSYNEQFF.

The chain joins TRBV5-6 to TRBJ1-2, with D unresolved. The CDR3 totals 13 residues. CDR1 is SGHDT, CDR2 YYEEEE, per germline. Between the trimmed V and J ends, which lost 5 bases and 3 bases, there was a span of 11 bases. CDR3 DNA: TGTGCCAGCAGTCCTGTAGGCCACTATGGCTACACCTTC. This translates into CASSPVGHYGYTF.

This chain's CDR3 is CASSAGQGDTYGYTF. DNA for the CDR3: TGCGCCAGCAGCGCGGGACAGGGGGACACCTATGGCTACACCTTC. The chain employs TRBV5-1 and TRBJ1-2; 11 bases are a match to TRBD1. The length of the CDR3 is 15 residues. The V and J ends lost 4 bases and 4 bases, in that order; junction bases with no gene match: 6. Germline V gives CDR1 SGHRS, CDR2 YFSETQ.

This clonotype has a handful of counts. V and J are TRBV6-1 and TRBJ2-1, with 9 bases that match TRBD2. The CDR3 is made up of 15 amino acids. V shed 6 bases, J shed 3 bases, and the junction held 6 bases outside the gene matches. Per the germline V gene, CDR1 is MNHNS and CDR2 is SASEGT. The DNA for the CDR3 is TGTGCCAGCAGAAAGCGGGGGGCCAACTACAATGAGCAGTTCTTC. Translated: CASRKRGANYNEQFF.

The gene calls are TRBV20-1 and TRBJ2-7; D gene unclear. The V end was cut by 4 bases, the J end by 2 bases, with 9 bases between. In germline, CDR1 is DFQATT, CDR2 SNEGSKA (reference sequence). CDR3 length: 12 amino acids. DNA of the CDR3: TGCAGTGCTACTGACGGTACCTACGAGCAGTACTTC. Residues: CSATDGTYEQYF.

This chain connects TRBV30 to TRBJ2-1, with 8 bases that match TRBD2. The CDR3 loop spans 13 amino acids. Germline CDR1 is GTSNPN and CDR2 is SVGIG (reference sequence). With 0 bases clipped from V and 10 bases from J, the junction kept 5 bases outside the gene matches. CDR3 amino acids: CAWSVLASGEQFF. The CDR3 bases are TGTGCCTGGAGTGTACTGGCTAGCGGGGAGCAGTTCTTC.

There are a few counts of this clonotype. The chain couples TRBV6-5 to TRBJ2-5; 14 bases agree with TRBD2. CDR3 length: 16 amino acids. Per germline, CDR1 MNHEY and CDR2 SVGAGI. The J segment lost 5 bases and the V segment lost 5 bases, leaving 7 bases of the junction unmatched. The chain's CDR3 is CASSKRLAGGPETQYF. CDR3 nucleotides: TGTGCCAGCAGTAAACGACTAGCGGGGGGGCCGGAGACCCAGTACTTC.

V and J are TRBV20-1 and TRBJ2-1; TRBD2 is a possible D gene (6 bases). CDR1 is DFQATT and CDR2 is SNEGSKA in the germline V gene (reference sequence). This CDR3 spans 11 amino acids. The germline V and J ends were trimmed by 6 bases and 7 bases, with 10 bases remaining between them. This chain's CDR3 is CSAREWNEQFF. CDR3 in DNA: TGCAGTGCCCGGGAGTGGAATGAGCAGTTCTTC.

This clonotype has just one count. This rearrangement joins TRBV6-1 to TRBJ2-7, with a tentative D call TRBD2 (5 bases). V gave up 6 bases and J gave up 0 bases, with 18 bases separating them. CDR3 length equals 16 residues. Germline CDR1 MNHNS, CDR2 SASEGT. CDR3 DNA sequence: TGTGCCAGCAGGGAGACTTACAGTGGGAGCTCCTACGAGCAGTACTTC. Its translation: CASRETYSGSSYEQYF.